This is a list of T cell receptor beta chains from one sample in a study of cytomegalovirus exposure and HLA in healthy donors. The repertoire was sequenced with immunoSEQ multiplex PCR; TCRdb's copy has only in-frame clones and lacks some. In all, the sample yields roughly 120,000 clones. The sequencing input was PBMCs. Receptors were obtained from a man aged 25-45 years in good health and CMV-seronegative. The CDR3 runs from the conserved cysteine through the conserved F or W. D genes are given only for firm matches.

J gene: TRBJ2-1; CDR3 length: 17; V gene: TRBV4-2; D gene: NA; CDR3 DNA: TGTGCCAGCAGCCAAGAGTCAGGTTTGAGCTCCTACAATGAGCAGTTCTTC; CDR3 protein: CASSQESGLSSYNEQFF
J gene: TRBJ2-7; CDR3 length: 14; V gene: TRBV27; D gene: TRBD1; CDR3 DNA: TGTGCCAGCGGCGAAAGGGGGCGTGTCCACGAGCAGTACTTC; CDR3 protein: CASGERGRVHEQYF
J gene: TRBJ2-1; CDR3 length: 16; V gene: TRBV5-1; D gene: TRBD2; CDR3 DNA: TGCGCCAGCAGCTCCTTGCCGGGACTAGCAGGGAATGAGCAGTTCTTC; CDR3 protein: CASSSLPGLAGNEQFF
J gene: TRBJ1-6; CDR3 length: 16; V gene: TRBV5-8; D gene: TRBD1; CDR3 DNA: TGTGCCAGCAGCTTGGTTAGACAGGGGGCTAATTCACCCCTCCACTTT; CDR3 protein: CASSLVRQGANSPLHF
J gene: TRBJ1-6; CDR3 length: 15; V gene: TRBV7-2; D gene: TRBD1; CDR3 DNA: TGTGCCAGCAGCCTACCACAGGGGTCGAATTCACCCCTCCACTTT; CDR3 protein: CASSLPQGSNSPLHF
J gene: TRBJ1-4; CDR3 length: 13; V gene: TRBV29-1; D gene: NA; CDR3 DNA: TGCAGCGTTGCATCACAGACGAATGAAAAACTGTTTTTT; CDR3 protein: CSVASQTNEKLFF
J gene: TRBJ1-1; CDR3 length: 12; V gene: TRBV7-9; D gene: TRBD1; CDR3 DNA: TGTGCCAGCAGTCTGGACAGGGTGGGAGCTTTCTTT; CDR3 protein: CASSLDRVGAFF
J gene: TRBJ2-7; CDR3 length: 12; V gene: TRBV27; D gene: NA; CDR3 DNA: TGTGCCCGGCGGGCCCCTAGGGACGAGCAGTACTTC; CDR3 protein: CARRAPRDEQYF
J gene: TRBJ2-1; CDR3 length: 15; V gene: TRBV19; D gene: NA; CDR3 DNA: TGTGCCAGTAGTGAAACCGGGACACTCGGGGTTGAGCGGTTCTTC; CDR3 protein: CASSETGTLGVERFF
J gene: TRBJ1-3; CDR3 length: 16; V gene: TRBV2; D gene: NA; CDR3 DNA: TGTGCCAGCAGTGAACTGTTCCTGCGGCCTGGAAACACCATATATTTT; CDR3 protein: CASSELFLRPGNTIYF
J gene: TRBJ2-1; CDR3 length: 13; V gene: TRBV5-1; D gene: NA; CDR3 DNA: TGCGCCAGCAGCCAACAGGGATGGAATGAGCAGTTCTTC; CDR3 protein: CASSQQGWNEQFF
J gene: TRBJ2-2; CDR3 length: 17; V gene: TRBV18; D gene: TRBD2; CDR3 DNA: TGTGCCAGCTCACCTAGCGGGAGGGCCAAGTATTCCGGGGAGCTGTTTTTT; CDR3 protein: CASSPSGRAKYSGELFF
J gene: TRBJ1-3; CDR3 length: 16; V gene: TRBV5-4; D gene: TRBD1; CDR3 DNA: TGTGCCAGCAGCTCGGACAGGGGGCTAACTGGAAACACCATATATTTT; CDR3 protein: CASSSDRGLTGNTIYF